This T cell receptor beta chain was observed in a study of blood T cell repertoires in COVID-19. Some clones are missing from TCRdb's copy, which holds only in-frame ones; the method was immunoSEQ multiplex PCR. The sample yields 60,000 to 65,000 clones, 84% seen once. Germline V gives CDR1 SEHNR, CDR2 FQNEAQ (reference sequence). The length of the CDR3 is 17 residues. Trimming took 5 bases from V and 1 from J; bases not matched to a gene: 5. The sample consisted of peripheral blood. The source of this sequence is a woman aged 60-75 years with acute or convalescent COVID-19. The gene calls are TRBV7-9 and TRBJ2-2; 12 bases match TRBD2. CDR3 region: CASSETSGGMNTGELFF. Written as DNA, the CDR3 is TGTGCCAGCAGCGAGACTAGCGGGGGTATGAACACCGGGGAGCTGTTTTTT.